These 21 T cell receptor beta chains came from one sample sequenced in a study of T-cell reconstitution after alpha-beta-depleted transplantation in children. The library targeted TCRbeta and was prepared with unique molecular identifiers. TCRdb ran MiXCR on the PCR reads and lists one entry per CDR3 protein. Here the sample spans hundreds of thousands of distinct CDR3 sequences, about 16% being singletons. The specimen comprised PBMCs from the stem cell graft donor, sampled from the stem cell graft. The origin of the receptors is a human donor who donated a stem cell graft to a child with acute lymphoblastic leukemia.

The rearrangement uses TRBV2 and TRBJ1-1; D possibly corresponds to TRBD1 (5 bases). Germline assignment: CDR1 SNHLY and CDR2 FYNNEI. Trimming shortened V by 8 bases and J by 1 base, and 11 bases separated the two germline ends. The CDR3 loop spans 13 amino acids. CDR3 sequence reads: CASRGLKNTEAFF. The CDR3 bases are TGTGCCAGCCGGGGCCTAAAGAACACTGAAGCTTTCTTT.

The J gene is TRBJ2-7, the V gene TRBV29-1, with 13 bases aligning to TRBD2. This CDR3 spans 17 amino acids. Trimming cost V 4 bases and J 3 bases; bases outside gene matches: 12. The germline V gene encodes CDR1 SQVTM and CDR2 ANQGSEA. The CDR3 coding sequence is TGCAGCGTTGTCCCCGGACTAGCGGGAGTCAAGGGCTACGAGCAGTACTTC. Encoded protein: CSVVPGLAGVKGYEQYF.

This clonotype came up a few times. The gene calls are TRBV11-3 and TRBJ2-1; 7 bases are shared with TRBD1. Germline CDR1 and CDR2: SGHNT and YENEEA. The CDR3 totals 17 residues. Losses at the gene ends were 6 bases for V and 0 bases for J; bases not matched to a gene: 11. DNA for the CDR3: TGTGCCAGCAGAGGACAGGTCTTAGGGGGCTCCTACAATGAGCAGTTCTTC. As protein: CASRGQVLGGSYNEQFF.

This clonotype was found a few times. V usage is TRBV5-6 and J usage is TRBJ1-2; tentatively, D is TRBD1 (6 bases). The CDR3 is 16 amino acids. Germline values: CDR1 SGHDT, CDR2 YYEEEE. V shed 1 base and J shed 3 bases, with 16 bases lying between them. Here the CDR3 reads CASSLRRGINDYGYTF. The CDR3 DNA sequence: TGTGCCAGCAGCTTGCGCAGGGGAATAAATGACTATGGCTACACCTTC.

The rearrangement links TRBV18 to TRBJ2-1, with 7 bases lining up with TRBD1. Germline V lookup: CDR1 KGHSH, CDR2 LQKENI. The CDR3 spans 12 residues. V lost 3 bases, J lost 15 bases, and 8 bases stayed unmatched. CDR3 residues: CASSPDRVLRFF. DNA for the CDR3: TGTGCCAGCTCACCCGACAGGGTACTACGGTTCTTC.

The chain employs TRBV5-1 and TRBJ1-1; TRBD1 agrees at 7 bases. Losses at the gene ends were 0 bases for V and 8 bases for J; bases not matched to a gene: 7. Germline V lookup: CDR1 SGHRS, CDR2 YFSETQ. The CDR3 runs to 14 residues. The CDR3 protein is CASSLDGQGGEAFF. The CDR3 coding sequence is TGCGCCAGCAGCTTGGACGGTCAGGGGGGCGAAGCTTTCTTT.

Only a few counts were recorded for this clonotype. The V and J genes are TRBV7-3 and TRBJ2-5, with unresolved D. CDR1 is SGHTA, CDR2 FQGTGA, per germline. V was trimmed by 9 bases and J by 1 base, leaving 12 bases between them. CDR3 size: 13 residues. Here the CDR3 reads CASSGSLQETQYF. The CDR3 nucleotides read TGTGCCAGTTCCGGAAGCCTCCAAGAGACCCAGTACTTC.

The chain combines TRBV9 with TRBJ2-5; possibly TRBD1 for D (5 bases). This CDR3 comprises 14 residues. V was clipped by 1 base and J by 1 base, with 8 bases between them. CDR1 and CDR2 from the germline V gene are SGDLS and YYNGEE. The CDR3 region has the DNA TGTGCCAGCAGCGTACGGCAGGGCCAAGAGACCCAGTACTTC. Protein product: CASSVRQGQETQYF. Using reference TRBV9 and TRBJ2-5 for the parts outside the CDR3, the full variable domain is DSGVTQTPKHLITATGQRVTLRCSPRSGDLSVYWYQQSLDQGLQFLIQYYNGEERAKGNILERFSAQQFPDLHSELNLSSLELGDSALYFCASSVRQGQETQYFGPGTRLLVL.

Turning to this clonotype: Mismatch with germline at one junction end may stem from a read error. The chain recombines TRBV18 with TRBJ1-4; tentative D call: TRBD1 (6 bases). In germline, CDR1 is KGHSH, CDR2 LQKENI. The CDR3 is 14 residues long. This chain's CDR3 is CASSPQGYNEKLFF. The CDR3 DNA follows: TGTGCCAGCTCGCCACAGGGCTATAATGAAAAACTGTTTTTT.

The V and J genes are TRBV18 and TRBJ1-1; TRBD1 matches 8 bases. Germline CDR1 KGHSH, CDR2 LQKENI. The CDR3 length is 15 residues. Losses at the gene ends were 3 bases for V and 5 bases for J; bases not matched to a gene: 8. The CDR3 loop reads CASSPEGTGVTEAFF. The CDR3 DNA reads as TGTGCCAGCTCACCTGAGGGGACAGGAGTAACTGAAGCTTTCTTT.

The chain carries TRBV29-1 and TRBJ2-1; TRBD2 aligns across 7 bases. With 7 bases clipped from V and 0 bases from J, the junction kept 9 bases outside the gene matches. Germline V lookup: CDR1 SQVTM, CDR2 ANQGSEA. The CDR3 has 15 amino acids. The chain's CDR3 is CSERGGLNSYNEQFF. Written as DNA, the CDR3 is TGCAGCGAACGTGGGGGACTAAACTCCTACAATGAGCAGTTCTTC.

This clonotype was observed a handful of times. The rearrangement joins TRBV12-3 or TRBV12-4 to TRBJ2-1; D is ambiguous. V lost 8 bases and J 4 bases, leaving 18 bases between the germline ends. CDR3 length equals 15 residues. The CDR3 reads CASRPHGSWYNEQFF. Here the CDR3 DNA reads TGTGCCAGCCGACCTCACGGGTCATGGTACAATGAGCAGTTCTTC.

The chain joins TRBV9 to TRBJ2-3, with TRBD2 matching over 8 bases. The CDR3 covers 17 residues. J lost 0 bases, V lost 3 bases, and 9 bases had no gene match. The V gene's germline CDR1 is SGDLS and CDR2 YYNGEE. CDR3 nucleotide sequence: TGTGCCAGCAGCGCTCCCCTAACTAGCGGAAGCACAGATACGCAGTATTTT. Translated, it gives CASSAPLTSGSTDTQYF.

J is TRBJ1-5 and V is TRBV7-8, with a tentative D call TRBD1 (5 bases). The CDR3 is 16 residues long. Germline CDR1 reads SGHVS; CDR2 reads FQNEAQ. V gave up 5 bases and J gave up 0 bases, with 14 bases separating them. The CDR3 loop is CASSPRQKTSNQPQHF. The CDR3 DNA sequence: TGTGCCAGCAGCCCTCGACAGAAAACTAGCAATCAGCCCCAGCATTTT.

This sequence joins TRBV20-1 and TRBJ2-1; 10 bases line up with TRBD2. V dropped 6 bases and J dropped 4; count of bases not matched to a gene: 9. Germline CDR1 is DFQATT and CDR2 is SNEGSKA (reference sequence). CDR3 length equals 15 residues. CDR3 sequence reads: CSAPLWTSGYNEQFF. The CDR3 DNA follows: TGCAGTGCCCCATTATGGACTAGCGGTTACAATGAGCAGTTCTTC.

This clonotype was observed a few times. The CDR3 DNA reads as TGCAGTGCTAGAGATCTCGGAGCCCTTCTTTACGAGCAGTACTTC. Encoded protein: CSARDLGALLYEQYF. V and J are TRBV20-1 and TRBJ2-7; D remains ambiguous. The germline V and J ends were trimmed by 0 bases and 4 bases, with 16 bases remaining between them. CDR3 size: 15 residues. Germline CDR1 and CDR2: DFQATT and SNEGSKA (reference sequence).

The chain carries TRBV24-1 and TRBJ2-1; 8 bases are a match to TRBD1. CDR3 length equals 14 residues. CDR1 and CDR2 from the germline V gene are KGHDR and SFDVKD. The junction had 3 bases not matched to a gene; V was cut back by 4 bases and J by 5 bases. CDR3: CATSEPGGNNEQFF. The CDR3 DNA reads as TGTGCCACCAGTGAGCCAGGGGGCAACAATGAGCAGTTCTTC.

The chain uses TRBV15 and TRBJ2-3; 11 nucleotides match TRBD2. The V and J ends lost 5 bases and 2 bases, in that order; junction bases with no gene match: 6. CDR3 length: 16 amino acids. Germline V gene lookup returns CDR1 LNHNV and CDR2 YYDKDF (reference sequence). The CDR3 DNA is TGTGCCACCAGCCGAATAGCGGGAGGGCCCACAGATACGCAGTATTTT. Protein: CATSRIAGGPTDTQYF.

The V gene is TRBV27, the J gene TRBJ1-4; D unclear. The CDR3 loop spans 16 amino acids. Germline lookup yields CDR1 MNHEY and CDR2 SMNVEV (reference sequence). The V end was cut by 2 bases, the J end by 3 bases, with 13 bases between. CDR3 nucleotide sequence: TGTGCCAGCAGTTTAGGACCAGGTCCTCCTAATGAAAAACTGTTTTTT. It is translated as CASSLGPGPPNEKLFF. Together with reference TRBV27 and TRBJ1-4, the CDR3 gives the full variable domain: EAQVTQNPRYLITVTGKKLTVTCSQNMNHEYMSWYRQDPGLGLRQIYYSMNVEVTDKGDVPEGYKVSRKEKRNFPLILESPSPNQTSLYFCASSLGPGPPNEKLFFGSGTQLSVL.

This clonotype was seen at least ten times. The chain links TRBV9 to TRBJ2-1; 9 nucleotides agree with TRBD1. Trimming removed 0 bases from V and 4 bases from J; junction bases left unmatched: 2. The CDR3 loop spans 15 amino acids. Per germline, CDR1 SGDLS and CDR2 YYNGEE. CDR3 DNA: TGTGCCAGCAGCGTAGACGGGACAGGGTACAATGAGCAGTTCTTC. Protein sequence: CASSVDGTGYNEQFF.

The rearrangement uses TRBV18 and TRBJ1-4; no clear D gene. This CDR3 is built from 13 residues. V gave up 2 bases and J gave up 8 bases, with 9 bases separating them. Germline assignment: CDR1 KGHSH and CDR2 LQKENI. The CDR3 spells CASSPRAGEKLFF. CDR3 nucleotides: TGTGCCAGCTCACCAAGAGCGGGGGAAAAACTGTTTTTT.